This record looks at one T cell receptor beta chain sequence and its context. The clone's antigen remains unknown. There are no base qualities to consult, and no much larger clone falls within one base. Spanning cysteine to phenylalanine, the CDR3 consists of 15 amino acids. Only the CDR3 DNA is retained, 45 bases long and in frame from the first base. CDR1 and CDR2 are drawn from the germline V gene (reference sequence): MNHEY, SMNVEV. The V end gives up 6 bases and the J end 7 bases, leaving 8 bases in the junction not matched to a gene. The cohort consisted of fewer than 700 healthy bone marrow donors. Cohort members were all nominally healthy when sampled, although unrecorded immune exposures were likely present. The donor tested CMV seronegative and was one of the 352 seronegative cohort members. Every donor gave a peripheral blood sample, and the peripheral blood mononuclear cells from that sample were used for TCR beta sequencing. The Qiagen DNeasy Blood Extraction Kit was used to extract genomic DNA from the blood cell samples.

This entry comes from a study of cytomegalovirus exposure and HLA in healthy donors (dated by TCRdb to about 2017). Background for the entire study: According to an earlier analysis of several hundred of the donors, roughly 180 million T cells yielded roughly 110 million unique TCR beta sequences and about 300 Gb of sequence data. Of the roughly 400 genotyped donors, more than 75% were placed in the genetic ancestry cluster associated with self-reported Caucasian donors. In addition to the first cohort of 666 subjects, a separate validation cohort of 130 or so different subjects was used. To predict cytomegalovirus infection status, the study combined high-throughput TCR immunosequencing, statistical association of individual TCRs with disease status, and machine learning. Across approximately 400 genotyped donors of the cohort, an average of roughly 250,000 unique TCR beta nucleotide sequences per donor were sequenced, and roughly 18% of those sequences were non-productive. The study used immunosequencing to profile the T cell repertoires of approximately 640 subjects and linked those repertoires to cytomegalovirus serostatus. Alongside the repertoire data, information on donor age, sex, ethnicity and CMV serostatus was compiled. All discovery cohort repertoires had been generated on a single sequencing platform. Rather than drawing on any new phenotypic data, the later analysis identified candidate immune exposures from TCR beta sequences and the way those sequences occurred across donors. An earlier analysis of approximately 640 of the donors applied high-throughput TCR beta sequencing to assess whether each TCR beta V gene segment acted as functional or pseudogenic. Typing coverage varied by locus: about 629-640 donors for A, B, C, DRB1 and DQB1; about 520 for DQA1; approximately 610 for DPA1; 400 to 480 for DPB1. Because of strong linkage in the cohort, roughly 5 DR-DQ haplotypes were treated as single units for association and clustering. To study patterns of TCR occurrence, a later analysis re-analyzed previously published TCR beta repertoires from 700 or so donors and added high-resolution HLA genotyping. The study aimed to test whether cataloging public T cell receptors could reveal signatures of past pathogen exposure. An early release that covered more than 550 HLA-typed donors contained around 300 gigabases of sequencing data and around 80 million unique TCR sequences. In a later genetic analysis, genome-wide SNP genotypes for about three fifths of the 666 donors were used, and that subset was treated as a discovery cohort. Both class I and class II loci were covered by HLA typing, at four-digit resolution.

Results and caveats for the whole study, not just this receptor: A group of highly shared sequence variants was considered likely to be a technical artifact of the sequencing pipeline. In a later analysis, TCR association rates were found to vary across HLA loci, with the most associated TCRs seen for DRB1 alleles and the fewest for HLA-C alleles. In an earlier analysis of approximately 590 of the donors, most TCR beta V segments appeared in productive rearrangements about 87% or about 30% of the time, broadly matching IMGT annotations. Because HLA typing was missing for some donors at each locus, association tests included only the typed subset. A total of 150 to 200 TCR beta chains were listed by the study as associated with cytomegalovirus. A further reported finding was that TCR beta sequences accurately predicted the HLA-A and HLA-B alleles for most subjects in the first cohort. For the cohort, immune exposure information was limited to CMV serostatus. Linkage disequilibrium might explain the correlated functional status among segregating V segments, but an unknown experimental factor could not be ruled out. An association between a missense DCLRE1C variant and V-gene and J-gene trimming of TCR beta chains was found in a later genetic analysis and replicated in an independent cohort. Only TCR beta chains were sequenced in this cohort, and the absence of alpha or paired-chain data limited detectable features. Some IMGT-functional V segments, including TRBV6-2 and TRBV6-3, could not be told apart with the 87-base-pair reads, so those segments were excluded. In vitro tests confirmed that three of the cytomegalovirus-associated TCR beta chains recognize cytomegalovirus antigens. Because counts were too low, around 17 rarely observed V segments, including chromosome 9 orphons, were left out of the earlier analysis of some 640 of the donors. In a later analysis, HLA-associated TCR beta chains showed more clonal expansion and lower generation probabilities than non-associated chains that were equally common. Strong co-occurrence of HLA alleles, especially DR and DQ, made assigning TCR associations to individual alleles difficult. A later analysis reported that several top co-occurrence clusters appeared linked to parvovirus B19, influenza, CMV and Epstein-Barr virus. The classifier was reported to diagnose cytomegalovirus status with high specificity and sensitivity in both the original and validation cohorts. Across donors, most TCR sequences were observed very rarely, whereas some public TCRs were present in many individuals. A later analysis associated about 17,000 TCR beta sequences with specific HLA alleles at a false discovery rate of 0.05. Most CMV-associated TCR beta chains appeared to be HLA-restricted in a later analysis, and the HLA associations seemed to be driven largely by CMV exposure. The authors suggested that the approach could potentially be generalized to other disease states and immunological phenotypes. Sequencing depth was assumed to be roughly uniform across donors in the presence/absence analyses, though that assumption may not hold. A later genetic analysis reported fewer N-insertions in productive TCRs among donors in an Asian-associated ancestry cluster than the roughly 670-donor mean.

Receptors were amplified or captured by the immunoSEQ multiplex PCR assay. For the multiplex PCR, a mixture combining 60 forward primers for TCR Vbeta segments and 13 reverse primers for TCR Jbeta segments was used. Amplification of the CDR3 region of rearranged TCR beta genes was performed with a multiplex PCR assay on genomic DNA. The amplified TCR beta libraries were sequenced on the Illumina HiSeq System as 87-base-pair reads. Per the original workflow: Across the 670 or so repertoires, a later analysis counted some 80 million unique TCR beta chains, around 11 million of which were shared by at least two donors. To remove PCR and sequencing errors, raw reads were error-corrected and collapsed into unique sequences using a nearest-neighbor algorithm that merged closely related sequences. Alignment of CDR3 sequences to IMGT reference sequences was used to assign V, D and J gene segments. For a sequence to be retained, a match of at least six nucleotides was required to both a V gene segment and a J gene segment. Rearrangements were called productive when the CDR3 lacked stop codons and stayed in frame with V and J; all others were non-productive. CDR3 was defined according to IMGT convention as the region running from the second conserved V-encoded cysteine to the conserved J-encoded phenylalanine. In an earlier analysis of 587 of the donors, sequences lacking an unambiguous match to a single V gene segment were excluded. In an earlier analysis of approximately 590 of the donors, a V segment was called functional when productive rearrangements were above 56.7%, and segregating when the standard deviation between donors exceeded 5%. A statistical classification framework was built for diagnosing cytomegalovirus status from the catalog of TCR beta chain sequences. In a later analysis, V and J genes were assigned by comparing TCR nucleotide sequences against IMGT/GENE-DB human TR gene sequences. Using the TCRdist pipeline, a later analysis assigned CDR3 sequences along with most-parsimonious VDJ recombination scenarios. In a later analysis, each TCR beta chain was defined by its CDR3 amino acid sequence together with its V-gene family, and reads lacking a unique V-gene family were excluded. In a later analysis, fewer than 650 highly shared, low-generation-probability nucleotide sequences were removed to address suspected cross-contamination and a sequencing artifact. For each public chain, a later analysis derived a clonal expansion index from normalized ranks of inferred template counts within each repertoire. In a later analysis, generation probabilities were computed using a VDJ recombination model fitted to out-of-frame rearrangements, and the results were checked against IGoR. A later analysis scored TCR-TCR, TCR-HLA and TCR-CMV co-occurrence with hypergeometric tests, applying a repertoire-size bias correction to TCR pairs. In a later analysis, false discovery rates were estimated by permuting HLA or CMV assignments 20 times. In a later analysis, co-occurring TCRs were grouped using DBSCAN, with TCRdist sequence similarity added in when clustering inside HLA-allele-positive subsets. For co-occurrence clustering, repertoires with fewer than 30,000 or more than 120,000 public chains were excluded, along with a handful of repertoires with anomalous nucleotide sharing. As stored in TCRdb, this immuneACCESS dataset retains in-frame rearrangements with V and J assigned. A fraction of the clones does not appear; measured against another copy, unresolved V genes explain less than half of the discrepancy, and the remainder lacks a known reason. V and J calls and clone size follow that table, whereas D and trimming were derived from the DNA. Recorded for this sample are approximately 150,000 clones; roughly 79% of them occurred a single time. The leading ten clones occupy approximately 1.5% of the sample.

The chain is made from TRBV27 and TRBJ2-2; 10 central nucleotides agree with TRBD1. Sequences were obtained from PBMCs. This sequence originates from a woman in her thirties in good health and CMV-seronegative. The sequenced DNA: TGTGCCAGCAGGACCGGGACAGGGGTGAACGGGGAGCTGTTTTTT. Translation gives CASRTGTGVNGELFF.